The 18 T cell receptor beta chains presented below share a single source sample, sequenced in a study of human T cells and chemical hapten exposure. The time point is: patch test 2, 6 weeks after DPC sensitization. Noted treatment: therapeutic diphenylcyclopropenone sensitization with weekly scalp DPC. In TCRdb, the RACE reads were re-called with MiXCR into one record per CDR3 protein. The table records some 79,000 distinct CDR3 sequences, about 10% of them present only once. The specimen was whole blood, collected in connection with sensitization to the hapten diphenylcyclopropenone (DPC). The source is a woman aged 45-65 years with alopecia areata. Some clones in this sample may be carry-over from other donors' samples.

In its sample, this clonotype was seen a few times. The chain couples TRBV4-1 to TRBJ2-2; D gene uncertain. The V end was cut by 1 base, the J end by 6 bases, with 6 bases between. Per germline, CDR1 MGHRA and CDR2 YSYEKL. This CDR3 is built from 13 residues. The CDR3 DNA is TGCGCCAGCAGCCAAGGGGAACCCGGGGAGCTGTTTTTT. Translation: CASSQGEPGELFF.

The V gene is TRBV27, the J gene TRBJ2-5; tentatively, D is TRBD2 (5 bases). Germline lookup yields CDR1 MNHEY and CDR2 SMNVEV (reference sequence). This CDR3 is built from 14 residues. V dropped 6 bases and J dropped 2 bases, with 13 bases sitting between them. The CDR3 coding sequence is TGTGCCAGCAGCCGAACTAGAAATCAAGAGACCCAGTACTTC. This sequence encodes CASSRTRNQETQYF.

This sequence joins TRBV7-2 and TRBJ2-5, with 8 bases lining up with TRBD1. CDR1 and CDR2 (germline): SGHTA, FQGNSA. With V trimmed by 1 base and J by 4 bases, 5 bases remained unmatched. CDR3 length: 15 amino acids. CDR3 sequence: CASSLGPRGRETQYF. The CDR3 nucleotides are TGTGCCAGCAGCTTAGGTCCCAGGGGGCGAGAGACCCAGTACTTC.

This clonotype was counted a few times. This chain connects TRBV2 to TRBJ2-7; perhaps TRBD2 as D (6 bases). The germline V gene encodes CDR1 SNHLY and CDR2 FYNNEI. This CDR3 spans 10 amino acids. Trimming pared 7 bases from V and 6 bases from J, leaving 7 bases between. The CDR3 nucleotides are TGTGCCAGCAAGGGAGGCGAGCAGTACTTC. This codes for CASKGGEQYF.

This clonotype was recorded at least ten times. The gene calls are TRBV20-1 and TRBJ2-7; TRBD1 aligns across 10 bases. J was trimmed by 4 bases and V by 0 bases; bases with no gene match: 9. The CDR3 is made up of 16 amino acids. Germline V gives CDR1 DFQATT, CDR2 SNEGSKA (reference sequence). The CDR3 region has the DNA TGCAGTGCTAGAGATTTAAGCGAGGGACAGGGGTACGAGCAGTACTTC. It codes for CSARDLSEGQGYEQYF.

This clonotype was detected ten times or more. CDR3: CASMTSNYGYTF. The CDR3 DNA is TGTGCCAGCATGACCTCTAACTATGGCTACACCTTC. The chain carries TRBV25-1 and TRBJ1-2; no firm D call. Germline values: CDR1 MGHDK, CDR2 SYGVNS. The CDR3 consists of 12 residues. Deletions cut 7 bases from V and 0 bases from J, with 6 bases between.

Ten or more counts support this clonotype. This chain joins TRBV12-3 or TRBV12-4 and TRBJ1-3; D remains unclear. The CDR3 is 16 residues long. V was cut by 5 bases and J by 0 bases, with 14 bases left in between. The CDR3 DNA is TGTGCCAGCAGTCCATGGGTATGGGGCTCTGGAAACACCATATATTTT. Its protein product is CASSPWVWGSGNTIYF.

This clonotype has a handful of counts. The V and J genes are TRBV27 and TRBJ2-7; D uncertain. The CDR3 runs 14 residues. V gave up 3 bases and J gave up 2 bases, with 11 bases separating them. Looked up from germline, CDR1 is MNHEY and CDR2 is SMNVEV (reference sequence). The CDR3 is CASSLGFTAYEQYF. CDR3 nucleotides: TGTGCCAGCAGTTTGGGATTTACCGCCTACGAGCAGTACTTC.

The chain links TRBV7-2 to TRBJ2-5; D not certain. The CDR3 consists of 14 residues. Per the germline V gene, CDR1 is SGHTA and CDR2 is FQGNSA. The germline V and J ends were trimmed by 5 bases and 5 bases, with 15 bases remaining between them. The CDR3 DNA is TGTGCCAGCAGCCCCCAGGCCGCGTTTGAGACCCAGTACTTC. Translating gives CASSPQAAFETQYF. The whole variable domain, filled in from reference TRBV7-2 and TRBJ2-5, reads GAGVSQSPSNKVTEKGKDVELRCDPISGHTALYWYRQSLGQGLEFLIYFQGNSAPDKSGLPSDRFSAERTGGSVSTLTIQRTQQEDSAVYLCASSPQAAFETQYFGPGTRLLVL.

This clonotype has a count of ten or more. CDR3 sequence: CASTLTGVTREAFF. CDR3 sequence (DNA): TGTGCCAGCACCCTTACAGGGGTTACCCGCGAAGCTTTCTTT. The chain links TRBV28 to TRBJ1-1; 7 positions match TRBD1. The germline CDR1 and CDR2 sequences are MDHEN and SYDVKM. The CDR3 spans 14 residues. V shed 7 bases, J shed 8 bases, and the junction held 13 bases outside the gene matches.

This clonotype was recorded many times. The chain has TRBV18 and TRBJ1-5; tentatively, D is TRBD1 (6 bases). The CDR3 is 14 amino acids. Germline V gene lookup returns CDR1 KGHSH and CDR2 LQKENI. The V end was cut by 4 bases, the J end by 2 bases, with 9 bases between. This CDR3 reads CASSQGGGNQPQHF. As DNA, the CDR3 is TGTGCCAGCTCACAGGGGGGGGGCAATCAGCCCCAGCATTTT. Based on the CDR3 plus reference TRBV18 and TRBJ1-5, the full variable domain is NAGVMQNPRHLVRRRGQEARLRCSPMKGHSHVYWYRQLPEEGLKFMVYLQKENIIDESGMPKERFSAEFPKEGPSILRIQQVVRGDSAAYFCASSQGGGNQPQHFGDGTRLSIL.

About this clonotype itself: A much larger clonotype is one base distant, so this may be a read error. The V and J genes are TRBV7-2 and TRBJ2-5; the D gene is possibly TRBD1 (5 bases). Trimming cost V 2 bases and J 2 bases, with 6 bases left between them. The CDR3 extends over 13 amino acids. CDR1 is SGHTA and CDR2 is FQGNSA in the germline V gene. This chain's CDR3 is CASSLYRQETQYF. The CDR3 bases are TGTGCCAGCAGCTTATACAGGCAAGAGACCCAGTACTTC. The variable domain in full, with the rest retrieved from reference TRBV7-2 and TRBJ2-5, is GAGVSQSPSNKVTEKGKDVELRCDPISGHTALYWYRQSLGQGLEFLIYFQGNSAPDKSGLPSDRFSAERTGGSVSTLTIQRTQQEDSAVYLCASSLYRQETQYFGPGTRLLVL.

This clonotype has at least ten counts. The chain is built from TRBV2 and TRBJ2-7, with D perhaps being TRBD1 or TRBD2 (6 bases each). Germline V gene sequence: CDR1 SNHLY, CDR2 FYNNEI. This CDR3 region has 13 residues. Trimming removed 3 bases from V and 4 bases from J, with 10 bases in between. The CDR3 region is CASSDRGLYEQYF. Here the CDR3 DNA reads TGTGCCAGCAGTGACAGGGGACTTTACGAGCAGTACTTC.

J is TRBJ1-4 and V is TRBV6-2 or TRBV6-3; TRBD1 matches at 7 bases. After removal of 6 bases from V and 4 bases from J, the junction contained 8 bases not matched to a gene. Germline CDR1 MNHEY, CDR2 SVGEGT. This CDR3 is 15 amino acids long. The CDR3 DNA follows: TGTGCCAGCAGCCCCCACGGGACAGATAATGAAAAACTGTTTTTT. Its protein product is CASSPHGTDNEKLFF.

This clonotype was observed many times. J is TRBJ2-7 and V is TRBV2, with 7 bases aligning to TRBD1. The CDR3 consists of 14 residues. The trim removed 6 bases at V and 5 bases at J, leaving 10 bases unmatched. The germline CDR1 and CDR2 sequences are SNHLY and FYNNEI. CDR3 sequence (DNA): TGTGCCAGCAGGCTACAGGGGAATCGGGACGAGCAGTACTTC. The encoded protein is CASRLQGNRDEQYF.

This clonotype came up a few times. The V and J genes are TRBV20-1 and TRBJ2-4; D gene uncertain. This CDR3 comprises 11 residues. V dropped 5 bases and J dropped 4 bases, with 6 bases sitting between them. Germline CDR1 reads DFQATT; CDR2 reads SNEGSKA (reference sequence). CDR3 DNA: TGCAGTGCTGCTGGAAAAAACATTCAGTACTTC. It specifies CSAAGKNIQYF.

CDR3 nucleotides: TGCAGTGCTAGAGATGAACAGGGGTCTTATCAGCCCCAGCATTTT. Protein: CSARDEQGSYQPQHF. V gene TRBV20-1 combines with J gene TRBJ1-5; 7 bases map to TRBD1. With 0 bases clipped from V and 5 bases from J, the junction kept 7 bases outside the gene matches. Germline V gene sequence: CDR1 DFQATT, CDR2 SNEGSKA (reference sequence). The CDR3 is 15 residues long.

This clonotype has just a few counts. The chain recombines TRBV5-4 with TRBJ2-1; tentatively, D is TRBD1 (5 bases). There are 14 residues in the CDR3. The germline V and J ends were trimmed by 2 bases and 9 bases, with 15 bases remaining between them. CDR1 is SGHNT and CDR2 is YYREEE in the germline V gene (reference sequence). The CDR3 bases are TGTGCCAGCAGCTTACAAAGGGGTCCCTTTGAGCAGTTCTTC. This translates into CASSLQRGPFEQFF.